Listed here is a single TCR beta chain. The antigen is undetermined. In the original processing: The distant-metastasis classifier for papillary thyroid cancer was built from CDR3 differences across clinicopathological groups. TCRdb reanalyzed the PCR reads via MiXCR. It is TCRdb's table, rather than the study itself, that gives the V and J calls and clone size. This sample carries about 7,900 clones, under 30% of them seen once, and the ten largest clones take 5% to 6.5%. Looked up from germline, CDR1 is SGHAT and CDR2 is FQNNGV. V lost 0 bases and J lost 6, with 14 bases in between. This CDR3 is 15 amino acids long. Each patient went into thyroid surgery without having received any treatment. The sample comes from a study of metastatic and nonmetastatic thyroid tumors. Overall study: Malignant thyroid and benign thyroid patients provided blood and tumor or nodule tissue whose repertoires were compared.

Whole-study findings and limits: It was reportedly found that TCR beta diversity was significantly higher in malignant thyroid tumors than in benign nodules, a difference seen in both blood and tumor samples.

The chain has TRBV11-2 and TRBJ1-1; no reliable D call. The sample consisted of adjacent normal tissue. The TCR was taken from a female donor with papillary thyroid cancer or a benign thyroid nodule (not recorded which). Some clones in this sample may be carry-over from other donors' samples. CDR3 loop: CASSLDPNPSSEAFF. In DNA, the CDR3 is TGTGCCAGCAGCTTAGATCCCAACCCGTCCTCTGAAGCTTTCTTT.